These 12 T cell receptor beta chains originate from one sample sequenced in a study of T-cell memory formation after mild COVID-19. TCRdb recomputed calls from the 5' RACE reads with MiXCR, one row per CDR3 protein. The sample lists roughly 310,000 distinct CDR3 sequences, 15% to 20% occurring once. Source material: PBMCs or a T cell subset sorted from them (not recorded which). Every receptor here comes from a man aged 18 to 30 who had mild COVID-19 (a few samples of this study predate the infection). Cell type and time point are not known.

The genes are TRBV7-9 and TRBJ2-5; the D is unclear. V lost 0 bases to trimming and J lost 1 base, with 9 bases between them. This CDR3 region has 15 residues. Germline V gene data show CDR1 as SEHNR and CDR2 as FQNEAQ (reference sequence). Here the CDR3 reads CASSLARTSQETQYF. The CDR3 DNA reads as TGTGCCAGCAGCTTAGCGAGGACCAGCCAAGAGACCCAGTACTTC. Filled out from reference TRBV7-9 and TRBJ2-5, the complete variable domain reads DTGVSQNPRHKITKRGQNVTFRCDPISEHNRLYWYRQTLGQGPEFLTYFQNEAQLEKSRLLSDRFSAERPKGSFSTLEIQRTEQGDSAMYLCASSLARTSQETQYFGPGTRLLVL.

The chain joins TRBV11-2 to TRBJ2-3, with unresolved D. The CDR3 loop spans 14 amino acids. The germline V and J ends were trimmed by 3 bases and 2 bases, with 9 bases remaining between them. The germline CDR1 and CDR2 sequences are SGHAT and FQNNGV. CDR3 DNA: TGTGCCAGCAGCTTGGCTGGAGACACAGATACGCAGTATTTT. Translation gives CASSLAGDTDTQYF.

This clonotype was counted between two and nine times. The chain carries TRBV5-1 and TRBJ2-3; weak D call: TRBD1 (6 bases). Germline V CDR1 and CDR2: SGHRS, YFSETQ. V was pared by 0 bases and J by 4 bases, with 12 bases between. The CDR3 runs 15 residues. The CDR3, as DNA: TGCGCCAGCAGCTTGGCTTGGGGGCTCGCAGATACGCAGTATTTT. It yields the protein CASSLAWGLADTQYF.

The chain is built from TRBV7-3 and TRBJ2-6, with TRBD1 as a possible D gene (6 bases). The V gene lost 0 bases and the J gene lost 4 bases, with 13 bases spanning the gap. There are 17 residues in the CDR3. Looked up from germline, CDR1 is SGHTA and CDR2 is FQGTGA. CDR3 in DNA: TGTGCCAGCAGCTTAACGGGGGCAGGATACGGGGCCAACGTCCTGACTTTC. This encodes CASSLTGAGYGANVLTF. Full variable domain (outside the CDR3, taken from reference TRBV7-3 and TRBJ2-6): GAGVSQTPSNKVTEKGKYVELRCDPISGHTALYWYRQSLGQGPEFLIYFQGTGAADDSGLPNDRFFAVRPEGSVSTLKIQRTERGDSAVYLCASSLTGAGYGANVLTFGAGSRLTVL.

This clonotype was found once. This rearrangement joins TRBV5-4 to TRBJ1-1; D is unclear. Trimming removed 4 bases from V and 1 base from J, with 11 bases in between. Germline CDR1 is SGHNT and CDR2 is YYREEE (reference sequence). The CDR3 runs to 14 residues. In DNA, the CDR3 is TGTGCCAGCAGCCGTATCGGACGGAACACTGAAGCTTTCTTT. Its translation is CASSRIGRNTEAFF.

The chain couples TRBV5-1 to TRBJ1-2; 11 bases agree with TRBD1. This CDR3 contains 14 residues. Trimming removed 4 bases from V and 7 bases from J; junction bases left unmatched: 6. Germline V gene lookup returns CDR1 SGHRS and CDR2 YFSETQ. CDR3 loop: CASSTGQGAFGYTF. In DNA, the CDR3 is TGCGCCAGCAGCACCGGACAGGGGGCGTTTGGCTACACCTTC.

This clonotype was detected many times. The gene calls are TRBV7-2 and TRBJ2-7, with 8 bases that match TRBD2. CDR1 and CDR2 from the germline V gene are SGHTA and FQGNSA. The CDR3 contains 14 residues. V gave up 6 bases and J gave up 6 bases; unmatched junction bases: 10. The CDR3 protein is CASSTVGAGGEQYF. Written as DNA, the CDR3 is TGTGCCAGCAGTACCGTTGGTGCGGGGGGCGAGCAGTACTTC.

This clonotype was picked up a small number of times. The chain links TRBV9 to TRBJ1-1, with 9 bases aligning to TRBD1. With V trimmed by 6 bases and J by 4 bases, 10 bases remained unmatched. The CDR3 sequence is 15 residues long. Per the germline V gene, CDR1 is SGDLS and CDR2 is YYNGEE. CDR3 coding DNA: TGTGCCAGCAACCCAATGGGACAGGGAATCACTGAAGCTTTCTTT. Protein sequence: CASNPMGQGITEAFF.

This clonotype was picked up a small number of times. V usage is TRBV2 and J usage is TRBJ1-1; a possible D gene is TRBD1 (5 bases). The CDR3 runs to 13 residues. Germline lookup yields CDR1 SNHLY and CDR2 FYNNEI. Trimming took off 11 bases at V and 2 bases at J, with 15 bases between the two ends. The CDR3 DNA reads as TGTGCCGGGGGAACGCAGGCAAACACTGAAGCTTTCTTT. It yields the protein CAGGTQANTEAFF.

This clonotype was seen a handful of times. The rearrangement links TRBV5-1 to TRBJ2-1; 9 nucleotides agree with TRBD2. The J segment lost 6 bases and the V segment lost 1 base, leaving 11 bases of the junction unmatched. Per germline, CDR1 SGHRS and CDR2 YFSETQ. This CDR3 is built from 17 residues. CDR3 sequence: CASSLLLSGGIGNEQFF. The DNA of the CDR3 is TGCGCCAGCAGCTTGCTTCTCAGCGGGGGGATCGGCAATGAGCAGTTCTTC.

The chain couples TRBV15 to TRBJ2-1, with 9 bases identical to TRBD2. Per germline, CDR1 LNHNV and CDR2 YYDKDF (reference sequence). J was trimmed by 8 bases and V by 1 base; bases with no gene match: 9. The CDR3 sequence is 16 residues long. The CDR3 reads CATSRAQRGVNDEQFF. In nucleotides, the CDR3 is TGTGCCACCAGCAGAGCCCAGCGGGGGGTTAATGATGAGCAGTTCTTC.

The gene calls are TRBV28 and TRBJ2-4; no definite D call. CDR1 MDHEN and CDR2 SYDVKM come from the germline V gene. The CDR3 runs to 13 residues. V was trimmed by 7 bases and J by 0 bases, leaving 7 bases between them. This chain's CDR3 is CASNTVAKNIQYF. The CDR3 DNA follows: TGTGCCAGCAACACCGTAGCCAAAAACATTCAGTACTTC.